These 11 T cell receptor beta chains were sequenced from one sample in a study of blood T cell repertoires in COVID-19. Method: immunoSEQ multiplex PCR; TCRdb's copy keeps in-frame clones and lacks some. The sample holds about 300,000 clones, roughly 91% seen once. The sample was peripheral blood. Receptors were obtained from a man aged 40-49 years with acute or convalescent COVID-19.

V is TRBV24-1 and J is TRBJ2-2; possibly TRBD2 for D (7 bases). This CDR3 region has 16 residues. Germline CDR1 reads KGHDR; CDR2 reads SFDVKD. V lost 9 bases and J lost 0, with 16 bases in between. The CDR3 sequence is CATGGGDNANTGELFF. CDR3 nucleotides: TGTGCCACCGGGGGAGGGGACAACGCGAACACCGGGGAGCTGTTTTTT.

This sequence joins TRBV5-1 and TRBJ1-2; possible D gene TRBD1, 6 bases. V shed 0 bases and J shed 5 bases, with 17 bases lying between them. Germline V gene sequence: CDR1 SGHRS, CDR2 YFSETQ. This CDR3 has 16 amino acids. The CDR3 DNA sequence: TGCGCCAGCAGCTTGGGAGGGACACCTACGGCTTATGGCTACACCTTC. Translation gives CASSLGGTPTAYGYTF.

This clone has only one observation. Written as DNA, the CDR3 is TGTGCCAGCAGTTTTGGGCAGGGTATTTCTGGGGCCAACGTCCTGACTTTC. Protein product: CASSFGQGISGANVLTF. The chain couples TRBV28 to TRBJ2-6; TRBD1 might be the D (5 bases). CDR3 size: 17 residues. CDR1 and CDR2 (germline): MDHEN, SYDVKM. Between the trimmed V and J ends, which lost 3 bases and 1 base, there was a span of 13 bases.

The sample holds one count of this clone. The chain carries TRBV12-3 or TRBV12-4 and TRBJ2-7; no definite D call. V lost 2 bases to trimming and J lost 4 bases, with 9 bases between them. This CDR3 has 13 residues. The CDR3 region has the DNA TGTGCCAGCAGTTTATCCCCTTTATACGAGCAGTACTTC. Protein sequence: CASSLSPLYEQYF.

The chain carries TRBV10-1 and TRBJ2-3, with 7 bases matching TRBD2. The J segment lost 2 bases and the V segment lost 2 bases, leaving 4 bases of the junction unmatched. This CDR3 spans 15 amino acids. The V gene's germline CDR1 is WNHNN and CDR2 SYGVQD (reference sequence). The CDR3 region has the DNA TGCGCCAGCAGTGAGCTAGCGGCTTCCACAGATACGCAGTATTTT. The encoded protein is CASSELAASTDTQYF.

The chain uses TRBV27 and TRBJ1-5; TRBD1 might be the D (6 bases). The V and J ends lost 2 bases and 7 bases respectively, with 18 bases between them. The CDR3 runs 16 residues. Per germline, CDR1 MNHEY and CDR2 SMNVEV (reference sequence). The DNA of the CDR3 is TGTGCCAGCAGTTTACAGGGGCCGCTGTCCAACCAGCCCCAGCATTTT. Translation gives CASSLQGPLSNQPQHF.

The chain couples TRBV5-4 to TRBJ1-4; TRBD1 aligns across 7 bases. Per germline, CDR1 SGHNT and CDR2 YYREEE (reference sequence). With 3 bases clipped from V and 5 bases from J, the junction kept 7 bases outside the gene matches. The CDR3 is made up of 15 amino acids. Here the CDR3 reads CASSSPGTANEKLFF. CDR3 sequence (DNA): TGTGCCAGCAGCTCTCCCGGGACAGCAAATGAAAAACTGTTTTTT. Drawing the rest from reference TRBV5-4 and TRBJ1-4, the complete variable domain is ETGVTQSPTHLIKTRGQQVTLRCSSQSGHNTVSWYQQALGQGPQFIFQYYREEENGRGNFPPRFSGLQFPNYSSELNVNALELDDSALYLCASSSPGTANEKLFFGSGTQLSVL.

The chain is built from TRBV15 and TRBJ1-1; D is possibly TRBD1 (5 bases). The CDR3 has 14 residues. The germline CDR1 and CDR2 sequences are LNHNV and YYDKDF (reference sequence). V dropped 4 bases and J dropped 2 bases, with 11 bases sitting between them. The CDR3 here is CATSKQVTNTEAFF. CDR3 in DNA: TGTGCCACCAGCAAACAGGTGACCAACACTGAAGCTTTCTTT. The whole variable domain, filled in from reference TRBV15 and TRBJ1-1, reads DAMVIQNPRYQVTQFGKPVTLSCSQTLNHNVMYWYQQKSSQAPKLLFHYYDKDFNNEADTPDNFQSRRPNTSFCFLDIRSPGLGDTAMYLCATSKQVTNTEAFFGQGTRLTVV.

The chain links TRBV24-1 to TRBJ1-1; the D is unclear. The germline V and J ends were trimmed by 5 bases and 3 bases, with 9 bases remaining between them. The germline V gene encodes CDR1 KGHDR and CDR2 SFDVKD. The CDR3 extends over 13 amino acids. The CDR3 coding sequence is TGTGCCACCAGTGGAGGACTAGACACTGAAGCTTTCTTT. Protein product: CATSGGLDTEAFF.

A note on this clone: Other DNA sequences in the same sample also yield this CDR3. V usage is TRBV20-1 and J usage is TRBJ1-1; D uncertain. CDR3 length: 11 residues. V gave up 3 bases and J gave up 5 bases, with 7 bases separating them. Germline CDR1 DFQATT, CDR2 SNEGSKA (reference sequence). CDR3 nucleotides: TGCAGTGCTAGGGGAGGGACTGAAGCTTTCTTT. Its protein is CSARGGTEAFF.

This sequence joins TRBV10-2 and TRBJ1-4, with D unresolved. CDR3 length: 12 residues. The ends were cut back, 0 bases at V and 10 bases at J, with 6 bases in the middle. In germline, CDR1 is WSHSY, CDR2 SAAADI. The CDR3 loop reads CASSESSLKLFF. The CDR3 DNA reads TGCGCCAGCAGTGAGTCCTCTTTAAAACTGTTTTTT.